This TCR beta chain was sequenced for a study of PD-1 blockade in classical Hodgkin lymphoma. About the study: Patients in the cohort were put on intravenous nivolumab, 3 mg/kg every 2 weeks. General study results and limits: Significant TCR diversity gains by C4D1 occurred in CD4+ but not CD8+ cells. The authors excluded patients who started nivolumab under 1 year after ASCT. A reduction in baseline TCR diversity was reportedly seen in newly diagnosed patients relative to healthy donors.

After removal of 3 bases from V and 1 base from J, the junction contained 0 bases not matched to a gene. The length of the CDR3 is 14 residues. Looked up from germline, CDR1 is LGHNA and CDR2 is YSLEER. Libraries were prepared by immunoSEQ multiplex PCR; TCRdb keeps only in-frame clonotypes and omits some of them. The table records roughly 11,000 clones, over 70% of them present only once. Each patient experienced a relapse that followed autologous stem cell transplantation, and brentuximab vedotin exposure varied. In regard to this clone: Antigen: not known.

The sample here was peripheral blood mononuclear cells (PBMCs), taken at baseline. The chain carries TRBV4-3 and TRBJ2-5; 9 bases map to TRBD2. The TCR originated in a human donor with classical Hodgkin lymphoma. The CDR3 coding sequence is TGCGCCAGCAGCCAGGGACTAGCCCAAGAGACCCAGTACTTC. This translates into CASSQGLAQETQYF.